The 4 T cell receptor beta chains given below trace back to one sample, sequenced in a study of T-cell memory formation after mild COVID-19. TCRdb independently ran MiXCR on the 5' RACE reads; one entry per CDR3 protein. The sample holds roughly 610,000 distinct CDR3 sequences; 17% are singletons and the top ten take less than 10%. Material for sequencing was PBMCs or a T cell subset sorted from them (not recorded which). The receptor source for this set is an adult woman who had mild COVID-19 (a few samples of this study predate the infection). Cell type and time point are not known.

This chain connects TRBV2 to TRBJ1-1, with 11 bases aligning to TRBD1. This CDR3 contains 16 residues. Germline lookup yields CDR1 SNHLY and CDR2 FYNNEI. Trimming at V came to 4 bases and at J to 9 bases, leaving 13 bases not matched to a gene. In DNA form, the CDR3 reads TGTGCCAGCAGTGCGGGACAGGGGGACGCAGTAGTAAAAGCTTTCTTT. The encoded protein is CASSAGQGDAVVKAFF.

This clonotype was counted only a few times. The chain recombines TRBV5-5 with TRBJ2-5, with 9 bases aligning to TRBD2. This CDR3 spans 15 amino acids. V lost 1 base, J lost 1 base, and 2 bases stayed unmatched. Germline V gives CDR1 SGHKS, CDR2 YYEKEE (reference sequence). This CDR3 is CASSLSGLAQETQYF. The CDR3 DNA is TGTGCCAGCAGCTTGTCGGGACTAGCCCAAGAGACCCAGTACTTC.

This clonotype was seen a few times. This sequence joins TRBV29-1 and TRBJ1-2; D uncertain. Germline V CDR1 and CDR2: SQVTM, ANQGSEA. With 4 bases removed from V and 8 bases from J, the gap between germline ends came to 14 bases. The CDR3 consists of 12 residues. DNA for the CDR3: TGCAGCGTTGTAGGCAGCCCATACGGCTACACCTTC. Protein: CSVVGSPYGYTF.

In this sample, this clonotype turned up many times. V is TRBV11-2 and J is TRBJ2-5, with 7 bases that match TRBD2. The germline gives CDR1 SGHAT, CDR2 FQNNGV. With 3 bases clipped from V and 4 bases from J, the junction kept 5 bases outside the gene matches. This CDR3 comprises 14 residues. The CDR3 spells CASSFPTGGETQYF. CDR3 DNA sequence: TGTGCCAGCAGCTTTCCGACGGGGGGAGAGACCCAGTACTTC.